The TCR beta chain described here comes from a study of blood T cell repertoires in COVID-19. Across the study: Samples representing acute and convalescent COVID-19 were sourced from the United States, Italy and Spain. T cells, B-cell-depleted T cells, or PBMCs supplied cDNA or gDNA.

Cohorts were assigned according to the clinical history that participants reported. Among Cohort 3 donors, those recovered had two negative PCRs, clearance, or symptom resolution. Trimming left V 8 bases short and J 2 bases short, with 24 bases between. CDR1 is MDHEN, CDR2 SYDVKM, per germline. This CDR3 contains 17 residues. Generated by immunoSEQ multiplex PCR, the TCRdb table keeps only in-frame clones and is missing some. Here the sample spans 300,000 to 450,000 clones, 87% being singletons. Material for sequencing was PBMCs or T cells enriched from blood (not recorded which). This TCR was sampled from a young woman who had recovered from COVID-19. The rearrangement links TRBV28 to TRBJ1-2, with D possibly matching TRBD1 (5 bases). In nucleotides, the CDR3 is TGTGCCAGCCGTTCAAGGGGTGGAGGGAATACGAACTATGGCTACACCTTC. This gives the protein CASRSRGGGNTNYGYTF.